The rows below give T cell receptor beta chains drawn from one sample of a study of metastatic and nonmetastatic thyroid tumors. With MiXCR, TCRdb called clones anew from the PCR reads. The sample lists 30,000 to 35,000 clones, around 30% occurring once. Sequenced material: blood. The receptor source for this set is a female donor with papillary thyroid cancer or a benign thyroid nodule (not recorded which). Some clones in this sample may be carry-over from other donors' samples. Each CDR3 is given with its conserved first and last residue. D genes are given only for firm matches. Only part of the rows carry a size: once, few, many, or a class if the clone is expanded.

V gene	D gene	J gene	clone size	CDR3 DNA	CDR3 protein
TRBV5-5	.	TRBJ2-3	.	TGTGCCAGCAGCTTGGGTTGGGGGGTGACAGATACGCAGTATTTT	CASSLGWGVTDTQYF
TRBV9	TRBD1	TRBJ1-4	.	TGTGCCAGCAGCCAAGACCGGGACAGGGGGTCCAGGAAACTGTTTTTT	CASSQDRDRGSRKLFF
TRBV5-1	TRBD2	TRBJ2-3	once	TGCGCCAGCAGCATGACTAGCGGGATGATCGGGGATACGCAGTATTTT	CASSMTSGMIGDTQYF
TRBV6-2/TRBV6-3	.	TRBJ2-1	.	TGTGCCAGCAGAAAGACAGGCGGCTATGAGGAGTTCTTC	CASRKTGGYEEFF
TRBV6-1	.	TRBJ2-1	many	TGTGCCAGCAGTGGGGCCCTAGGGACATTTCACAATGAGCAGTTCTTC	CASSGALGTFHNEQFF
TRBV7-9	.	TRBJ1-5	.	TGTGCCAGCAGCCTGGACACCGGAGGGGATCAGCCCCAGCATTTT	CASSLDTGGDQPQHF
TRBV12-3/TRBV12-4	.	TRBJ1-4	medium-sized	TGTGCCAGCAGTCCTCGCCCGGGTGAAAAACTGTTTTTT	CASSPRPGEKLFF
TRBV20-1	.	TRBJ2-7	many	TGCAGTGCTCTACGGATTACTGGCTACGAGCAGTACTTC	CSALRITGYEQYF
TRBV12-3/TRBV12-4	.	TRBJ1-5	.	.	CASILGLGGRNQPQHF
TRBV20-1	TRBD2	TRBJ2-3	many	TGCAGTGCCCTTAGGGAGCTAGCGGGAGATACGCAGTATTTT	CSALRELAGDTQYF
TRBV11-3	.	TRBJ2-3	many	TGTGCCAGCAGCCCGAGGGACTCCCTAGATACGCAGTATTTT	CASSPRDSLDTQYF